This TCR beta chain was retrieved from a study of cytomegalovirus exposure and HLA in healthy donors. The PCR made use of 60 Vbeta and 13 Jbeta primers. Clones were sequenced by immunoSEQ multiplex PCR, and TCRdb holds only the in-frame ones, with some missing. The sample has 150,000 to 250,000 clones, 70% to 85% seen once. Germline lookup yields CDR1 SGHTA and CDR2 FQGNSA. The CDR3 extends over 15 amino acids. With 0 bases removed from V and 4 bases from J, the gap between germline ends came to 9 bases. In its sample, this clone was seen once. The sequenced material came from PBMCs. The rearrangement joins TRBV7-2 to TRBJ2-2; D is unclear. This clonotype was sampled from a boy aged 2 to 10 in good health and CMV-seronegative. This CDR3 reads CASSLAPTRTGELFF. In DNA form, the CDR3 reads TGTGCCAGCAGCTTAGCGCCGACTCGCACCGGGGAGCTGTTTTTT.